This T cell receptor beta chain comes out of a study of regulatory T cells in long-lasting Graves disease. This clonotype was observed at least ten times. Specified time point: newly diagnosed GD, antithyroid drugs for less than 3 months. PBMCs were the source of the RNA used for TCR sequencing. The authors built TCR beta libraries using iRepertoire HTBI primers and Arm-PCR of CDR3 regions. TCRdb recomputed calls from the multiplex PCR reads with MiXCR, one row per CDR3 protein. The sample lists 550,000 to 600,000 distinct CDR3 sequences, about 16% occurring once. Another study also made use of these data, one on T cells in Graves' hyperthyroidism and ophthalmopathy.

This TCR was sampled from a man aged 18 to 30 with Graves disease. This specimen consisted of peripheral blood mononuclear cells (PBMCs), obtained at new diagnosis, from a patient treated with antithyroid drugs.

CDR3 nucleotide sequence: TGCGCCAGCAGACCGGACAGGGGCCGTACTGAAGCTTTCTTT. Encoded protein: CASRPDRGRTEAFF. The genes are TRBV5-1 and TRBJ1-1; 9 bases align to TRBD1. Unmatched junction bases numbered 7, after V lost 5 bases and J lost 5 bases. The CDR3 covers 14 residues. Germline-derived CDR1 and CDR2 are SGHRS and YFSETQ.